This section outlines one TCR beta chain sequence together with its context. Its antigen is as yet unknown. The ends were cut back, 5 bases at V and 4 bases at J, with 14 bases in the middle. In germline, CDR1 is MDHEN, CDR2 SYDVKM. The CDR3 has 14 residues. This specimen comes from a study of cytomegalovirus exposure and HLA in healthy donors. Findings and limits, study-wide: Most of the CMV-associated TCR beta chains (in a later analysis) appeared to be HLA-restricted. The study put 150 to 200 TCR beta chains on its list as cytomegalovirus-associated.

At collection, donors were nominally healthy, but unrecorded immune exposures were probable. The PCR was carried out with 60 Vbeta primers and 13 Jbeta primers. Data came from immunoSEQ multiplex PCR; TCRdb stores just in-frame clones and leaves some out. The repertoire consists of 100,000 to 130,000 clones, with roughly 80% occurring once and the leading ten covering 2% to 2.5%. This receptor was identified in a young man in good health and CMV-seronegative. This chain joins TRBV28 and TRBJ1-2; a possible D gene is TRBD1 (6 bases). Sequencing input: PBMCs. The CDR3 sequence: CASSPPQGTYGYTF. CDR3 in DNA: TGTGCCAGCAGTCCGCCCCAGGGGACCTATGGCTACACCTTC.